This T cell receptor beta chain was sequenced during a study of cytomegalovirus exposure and HLA in healthy donors. General study results and limits: According to the study, roughly 160 TCR beta chains were cytomegalovirus-associated. The study found most TCR sequences rare, yet found some public TCRs in many donors. The classifier was said to identify cytomegalovirus status with high specificity and sensitivity.

On this clone: Its antigen is not known.

The repertoire was sequenced with immunoSEQ multiplex PCR; TCRdb's copy has only in-frame clones and lacks some. The table includes about 110,000 clones, about nine tenths detected once. The germline V gene encodes CDR1 SGHNT and CDR2 YYREEE (reference sequence). The V and J ends lost 4 bases and 12 bases respectively, with 17 bases between them. The CDR3 has 14 residues. Sequencing was carried out using PBMCs. This TCR derives from a woman aged 18-29 years in good health and CMV-seronegative. V gene TRBV5-4 combines with J gene TRBJ1-6; D remains unclear. The DNA for the CDR3 is TGTGCCAGCAGCGCTACCCGGGAGGTGGGACCCCTCCACTTT. It specifies CASSATREVGPLHF.